This T cell receptor (beta chain) was captured in a study of cytomegalovirus exposure and HLA in healthy donors. Germline V CDR1 and CDR2: SGHRS, YFSETQ. There are 14 residues in the CDR3. Trimming removed 0 bases from V and 6 bases from J, with 12 bases in between. Study results and caveats: Later analysis suggested links between common viral pathogens and several top significant clusters. Among donors in an Asian-associated ancestry cluster, a later analysis reportedly found fewer N-insertions than the approximately 670-donor mean. Later analysis showed most CMV-associated TCR beta chains appearing HLA-restricted. Most TCR sequences proved rare, with some public TCRs found in many donors.

In the PCR, 60 Vbeta and 13 Jbeta primers were used. The table came from immunoSEQ multiplex PCR; TCRdb's copy has only in-frame clones and leaves some out. The sample has a few hundred thousand clones; around 66% are singletons. As regards this clone: The antigen is undetermined.

This TCR derives from a female donor in good health and CMV-seronegative. Sequencing was carried out using PBMCs. The chain is built from TRBV5-1 and TRBJ1-1; D is perhaps TRBD1 (5 bases). CDR3 region: CASSLERWGPEAFF. The CDR3 DNA is TGCGCCAGCAGCTTGGAAAGGTGGGGCCCTGAAGCTTTCTTT.